The source of this T cell receptor beta chain is a study of T cells after somatic rescue of genetic block. Trimming left V 5 bases short and J 5 bases short, with 9 bases between. The CDR3 runs to 13 residues. Germline CDR1 and CDR2: SGHAT and FQNNGV. TCRdb's copy holds only in-frame clones and misses some; the assay was immunoSEQ multiplex PCR. The data show 9,500 to 14,000 clones, with approximately 80% seen just once and 8.3% held by the top ten. The sample consisted of peripheral blood mononuclear cells (PBMCs). The V gene is TRBV11-2, the J gene TRBJ2-2; D uncertain. The clonotype originates from a boy aged 10-17 years. The CDR3 sequence is CASSLTQTGELFF. In DNA form, the CDR3 reads TGTGCCAGCAGCCTAACCCAAACCGGGGAGCTGTTTTTT.